The T cell receptor (beta chain) under discussion was sequenced for a study of blood T cell repertoires in COVID-19. About the research overall: Specimens from acute and convalescent COVID-19 originated in the United States, Italy and Spain. The analysed material was cDNA or gDNA that came from T cells, B-cell-depleted T cells, or PBMCs.

In the original analysis: How many nucleated cells were present was estimated from reference gene primer amplification. Assay: immunoSEQ multiplex PCR; the TCRdb copy retains only in-frame clones and omits some. Clone size and V and J calls were adopted from that table, with D and trimming inferred from the DNA. The sample records some 340,000 clones, 85% being singletons. The receptor's source is a woman younger than 30 with acute or convalescent COVID-19. The sequenced sample was peripheral blood.

CDR3 coding DNA: TGCAGTGCGCATATGGAGACGCAGTATTTT. Translated, it gives CSAHMETQYF. The genes are TRBV20-1 and TRBJ2-3; no reliable D call. V was cut by 6 bases and J by 9 bases, with 10 bases left in between. CDR3 length: 10 amino acids. Per germline, CDR1 DFQATT and CDR2 SNEGSKA (reference sequence).